These T cell receptor beta chains were read from a single sample in a study of early stage breast cancer tumors. Clones were sequenced by immunoSEQ multiplex PCR, and TCRdb holds only the in-frame ones, with some missing. The repertoire includes about 51,000 clones, roughly 78% of them detected once, and roughly 3.4% sits in the top ten. Sequencing was performed on blood. These TCRs come from a person in their forties with breast cancer. Each CDR3 is given with its conserved first and last residue. A D gene is named only where the DNA matches it firmly. Some rows mark clone size as missing; the rest say once, few, many or name a class of expanded clone.

v_call,j_call,clone_size,d_call,cdr3_aa,cdr3_nt
TRBV5-1,TRBJ2-7,few,.,CASSLGDYEQYF,TGCGCCAGCAGCTTGGGGGACTACGAGCAGTACTTC
TRBV25-1,TRBJ2-7,.,.,CASSGVMVYEQYF,TGTGCCAGCAGTGGTGTGATGGTCTACGAGCAGTACTTC
TRBV4-2,TRBJ2-1,.,TRBD2,CASSQDTGSGRAVLYNEQFF,TGTGCCAGCAGCCAAGATACAGGTAGCGGGAGGGCCGTTCTCTACAATGAGCAGTTCTTC
TRBV19,TRBJ1-3,.,.,CASSEDNSGNTIYF,TGTGCCAGTAGTGAAGACAACTCTGGAAACACCATATATTTT
TRBV19,TRBJ1-5,few,.,CASSIGKNSNQPQHF,TGTGCCAGTAGTATCGGGAAGAATAGCAATCAGCCCCAGCATTTT
TRBV10-3,TRBJ2-7,.,.,CAISESNSPYEQYF,TGTGCCATCAGTGAGTCAAACAGTCCCTACGAGCAGTACTTC
TRBV30,TRBJ1-5,.,.,CAWSVKSNQPQHF,TGTGCCTGGAGTGTAAAAAGCAATCAGCCCCAGCATTTT
TRBV7-8,TRBJ1-5,.,TRBD1,CASSLRTGYGSNQPQHF,TGTGCCAGCAGCTTAAGGACAGGGTATGGGAGCAATCAGCCCCAGCATTTT
TRBV5-4,TRBJ2-7,few,TRBD2,CASSLGAGGPYEQYF,TGTGCCAGCAGCTTGGGAGCGGGAGGGCCTTACGAGCAGTACTTC
TRBV11-1,TRBJ1-2,.,.,CASSLGGNYGYTF,TGTGCCAGCAGCTTAGGGGGAAACTATGGCTACACCTTC
TRBV7-2,TRBJ1-5,.,.,CASSPGPDQPQHF,TGTGCCAGCAGCCCCGGACCTGATCAGCCCCAGCATTTT
TRBV5-4,TRBJ2-1,.,.,CASSLDISSALGQFF,TGTGCCAGCAGCCTTGACATTTCGTCGGCCTTAGGGCAGTTCTTC
TRBV28,TRBJ2-7,few,.,CASSLSSYEQYF,TGTGCCAGCAGTTTAAGCAGCTACGAGCAGTACTTC
TRBV4-1,TRBJ2-4,.,TRBD2,CASSQDALGAGGPIAKNIQYF,TGCGCCAGCAGCCAAGATGCCCTCGGGGCGGGAGGGCCGATTGCCAAAAACATTCAGTACTTC
TRBV30,TRBJ2-5,once,.,CAWSVRDSGRETQYF,TGTGCCTGGAGTGTAAGGGACTCGGGGCGAGAGACCCAGTACTTC
TRBV10-3,TRBJ2-1,.,.,CAISRGLGNEQFF,TGTGCCATCAGTCGGGGCTTGGGGAATGAGCAGTTCTTC
TRBV19,TRBJ2-4,.,.,CASSMGTRENIQYF,TGTGCCAGTAGTATGGGTACAAGAGAAAACATTCAGTACTTC
TRBV29-1,TRBJ2-1,.,TRBD2,CSVEGTSYNEQFF,TGCAGCGTTGAGGGGACTAGTTACAATGAGCAGTTCTTC
TRBV11-3,TRBJ2-1,.,.,CASSPSHRHSNEQFF,TGTGCCAGCAGCCCCTCACATAGACACTCCAATGAGCAGTTCTTC
TRBV7-7,TRBJ2-1,.,.,CASSLTGSSYNEQFF,TGTGCTAGCAGCTTAACAGGTAGCTCCTACAATGAGCAGTTCTTC
TRBV6-1,TRBJ2-5,.,.,CASSDPGETQYF,TGTGCCAGCAGTGATCCGGGAGAGACCCAGTACTTC
TRBV28,TRBJ1-1,few,TRBD1,CASSTQGVSNTEAFF,TGTGCCAGCAGTACCCAGGGGGTTAGTAACACTGAAGCTTTCTTT
TRBV4-1,TRBJ2-3,.,TRBD2,CASSQPGLALGASDTQYF,TGCGCCAGCAGCCAACCGGGACTAGCTCTGGGTGCTTCAGATACGCAGTATTTT
TRBV11-2,TRBJ2-1,once,TRBD1,CASSPGGGTAYNEQFF,TGTGCCAGCAGCCCCGGAGGTGGGACAGCATACAATGAGCAGTTCTTC
TRBV11-3,TRBJ2-7,once,.,CASTGLGVGEQYF,TGTGCCAGCACGGGACTTGGTGTCGGCGAGCAGTACTTC
TRBV7-9,TRBJ2-3,.,TRBD1,CASSSPGQGADTQYF,TGTGCCAGCAGCTCTCCGGGACAGGGGGCGGATACGCAGTATTTT
TRBV11-2,TRBJ1-2,.,TRBD1,CASSSTGFRESAGYTF,TGTGCCAGCAGCTCGACAGGGTTTAGGGAGAGCGCTGGCTACACCTTC
TRBV19,TRBJ2-1,.,TRBD1,CASSAGTGGFYNEQFF,TGTGCCAGTAGTGCCGGGACAGGGGGCTTCTACAATGAGCAGTTCTTC
TRBV19,TRBJ1-1,few,.,CASSIDLSNTEAFF,TGTGCCAGTAGTATAGATCTGTCGAACACTGAAGCTTTCTTT
TRBV7-6,TRBJ2-5,medium-sized,TRBD1,CASSSGQGVVETQYF,TGTGCCAGCAGTTCAGGACAGGGGGTGGTGGAGACCCAGTACTTC
TRBV5-1,TRBJ2-7,.,TRBD1,CASQLSGTGGYEQYF,TGCGCCAGTCAGCTATCCGGGACAGGGGGCTACGAGCAGTACTTC
TRBV7-8,TRBJ2-7,.,.,CASRDPGRPAEQYF,TGTGCCAGCAGGGACCCAGGGAGGCCTGCCGAGCAGTACTTC
TRBV7-9,TRBJ1-4,.,TRBD1,CASSPNRGGNEKLFF,TGTGCCAGCAGCCCCAACAGGGGGGGGAATGAAAAACTGTTTTTT
TRBV19,TRBJ2-4,.,.,CASSRYHQGENIQYF,TGTGCCAGTAGTCGTTACCACCAAGGGGAAAACATTCAGTACTTC
TRBV9,TRBJ1-2,.,.,CASSVSGGRAGDGYTF,TGTGCCAGCAGCGTAAGTGGCGGACGTGCCGGCGATGGCTACACCTTC
TRBV28,TRBJ1-5,once,TRBD1,CASRVQGAGSNQPQHF,TGTGCCAGCAGAGTACAGGGGGCGGGTAGCAATCAGCCCCAGCATTTT
TRBV6-5,TRBJ1-1,once,TRBD1,CASSYGIHRGPTEAFF,TGTGCCAGCAGTTACGGGATTCACAGGGGACCTACTGAAGCTTTCTTT
TRBV18,TRBJ2-3,.,.,CASSPGDTQYF,TGTGCCAGCTCACCCGGAGATACGCAGTATTTT
TRBV18,TRBJ2-4,.,.,CASSPRALAKNIQYF,TGTGCCAGCTCACCAAGGGCGTTAGCCAAAAACATTCAGTACTTC
TRBV11-2,TRBJ2-3,.,.,CASSQTPGIDTQYF,TGTGCCAGCAGCCAAACTCCTGGGATAGATACGCAGTATTTT
TRBV7-9,TRBJ2-5,once,.,CASSLGGPGSETQYF,TGTGCCAGCAGCTTAGGTGGGCCAGGGTCGGAGACCCAGTACTTC
TRBV18,TRBJ2-2,.,.,CASSLPSSRVNTGELFF,TGTGCCAGCTCACTACCATCCTCTAGGGTGAACACCGGGGAGCTGTTTTTT
TRBV21-1,TRBJ1-5,.,.,CASSPGQLGNQPQHF,TGTGCCAGCAGTCCGGGACAGCTGGGCAATCAGCCCCAGCATTTT